This T cell receptor beta chain comes out of a study of cytomegalovirus exposure and HLA in healthy donors. Whole-study context: The 90 to 150 validation repertoires matched the approximately 700 first-cohort repertoires in platform, a later analysis reported. Study findings and constraints: Confirmation in vitro established that a few CMV-associated chains were specific for CMV antigens. Cytomegalovirus-associated TCR beta chains were listed, numbering roughly 150. High sensitivity and specificity were reportedly achieved when the classifier diagnosed cytomegalovirus status.

Trimming left V 2 bases short and J 7 bases short, with 14 bases between. The CDR3 totals 15 residues. CDR1 is MNHEY and CDR2 is SVGAGI in the germline V gene. Repertoires were generated with immunoSEQ multiplex PCR, while TCRdb's copy carries only in-frame clones and drops some. The sample gives fewer than 200,000 clones, roughly nine tenths of which show up once; around a tenth is in the top ten. Details on this clone: Its antigen is still unknown.

The chain carries TRBV6-5 and TRBJ2-2; TRBD1 is a possible D gene (6 bases). Input material: PBMCs. This sequence was found in a young woman in good health and CMV-seropositive. The DNA for the CDR3 is TGTGCCAGCAGTTACCTCGACAGGTGGAGCGGGGAGCTGTTTTTT. Translated: CASSYLDRWSGELFF.